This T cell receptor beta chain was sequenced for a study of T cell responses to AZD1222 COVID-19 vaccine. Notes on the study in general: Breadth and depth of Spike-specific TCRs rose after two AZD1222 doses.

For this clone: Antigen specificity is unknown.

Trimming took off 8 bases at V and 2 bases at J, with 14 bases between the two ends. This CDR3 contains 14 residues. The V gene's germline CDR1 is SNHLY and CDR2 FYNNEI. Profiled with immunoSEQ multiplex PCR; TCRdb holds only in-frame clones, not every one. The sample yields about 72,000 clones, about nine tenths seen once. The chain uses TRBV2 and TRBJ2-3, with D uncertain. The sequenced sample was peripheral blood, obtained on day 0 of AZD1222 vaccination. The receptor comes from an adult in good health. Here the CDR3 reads CASHPGIPTDTQYF. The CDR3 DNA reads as TGTGCCAGCCACCCTGGGATCCCCACAGATACGCAGTATTTT. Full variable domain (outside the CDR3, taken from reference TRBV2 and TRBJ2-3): EPEVTQTPSHQVTQMGQEVILRCVPISNHLYFYWYRQILGQKVEFLVSFYNNEISEKSEIFDDQFSVERPDGSNFTLKIRSTKLEDSAMYFCASHPGIPTDTQYFGPGTRLTVL.